This TCR beta chain was identified during a study of T cells in Graves' hyperthyroidism and ophthalmopathy. TCR beta CDR3 region amplification was performed from RNA transcripts. During a first-round RT-PCR of the TCR CDR3, the HTBI primer set was used. MiXCR, applied by TCRdb to the multiplex PCR reads, yields one record per CDR3 protein. The data show approximately 740,000 distinct CDR3 sequences, around 13% seen once. The V gene lost 3 bases and the J gene lost 6 bases, with 14 bases spanning the gap. The CDR3 extends over 13 amino acids. Looked up from germline, CDR1 is DFQATT and CDR2 is SNEGSKA (reference sequence). This clonotype was seen a few times. The study defined stable Graves' hyperthyroidism as no ophthalmopathy progression within 18 months. Newly diagnosed hyperthyroidism, duration under 2 months, in patients aged 18 to 65.

The clonotype originates from a woman younger than 35 with Graves' hyperthyroidism. Sequencing was performed on blood. The chain joins TRBV20-1 to TRBJ1-2; D is uncertain. This CDR3 is CSASRRDRDGYTF. CDR3 in DNA: TGCAGTGCTAGTAGGAGGGATCGGGATGGCTACACCTTC.